This TCR beta chain was sequenced for a study of cytomegalovirus exposure and HLA in healthy donors (dated by TCRdb to about 2017). Turning to the overall study: An earlier analysis of 587 of the donors reported about 250 Gb of sequence data and 117 million unique TCR beta sequences from roughly 200 million T cells. The number of donors typed differed by locus, with roughly 629-640 for A, B, C, DRB1 and DQB1, roughly 520 for DQA1, 600 to 610 for DPA1, and over 400 for DPB1. All discovery cohort repertoires had been generated on a single sequencing platform. Donor age, sex, ethnicity and CMV serostatus were collected together with the repertoire data. Among roughly 400 genotyped donors of the cohort, an average of approximately 200,000 unique TCR beta nucleotide sequences was sequenced per donor, of which about 19% were non-productive. A separate validation cohort of 100 to 150 different subjects was used in addition to the roughly 700-subject first cohort. Among the approximately 420 genotyped donors, under 90% belonged to the genetic ancestry cluster associated with self-reported Caucasian donors. A later analysis re-analyzed previously published TCR beta repertoires from roughly 630 donors and added high-resolution HLA genotyping to study TCR occurrence patterns. Rather than using new phenotypic data, the later analysis identified candidate immune exposures from TCR beta sequences and from how often those sequences occurred across donors. Around 320 gigabases of sequencing data and roughly 90 million unique TCR sequences were included in an early release covering around 650 HLA-typed donors. Four to six DR-DQ haplotypes were handled as single units for association and clustering because linkage in the cohort was strong. A later genetic analysis took genome-wide SNP genotypes for about 55% of the roughly 700 donors and used that subset as a discovery cohort. To predict cytomegalovirus infection status, the study combined high-throughput TCR immunosequencing, statistical association of individual TCRs with disease status, and machine learning. The aim of the study was to test whether cataloging public T cell receptors could identify signatures of past pathogen exposure. The study profiled the T cell repertoires of about 720 subjects by immunosequencing and related them to cytomegalovirus serostatus. In an earlier analysis of 500 to 650 of the donors, high-throughput TCR beta sequencing was used to judge whether each TCR beta V gene segment behaved as functional or pseudogenic. HLA typing included class I and class II loci at four-digit resolution.

General findings and caveats noted by the study authors: For the cohort, immune exposure information was limited to CMV serostatus. Only TCR beta chains were sequenced in this cohort, and the absence of alpha or paired-chain data limited detectable features. In a later analysis, the rate of TCR association differed among HLA loci, with DRB1 alleles having the most associated TCRs and HLA-C alleles having the fewest. Cytomegalovirus status was reported to be diagnosed by the classifier with high specificity and sensitivity in both the original and validation cohorts. The sequencing pipeline was judged likely to have produced a cluster of highly shared sequence variants as a technical artifact. Strong co-occurrence of HLA alleles, especially DR and DQ, made assigning TCR associations to individual alleles difficult. Around 16 rarely observed V segments, including chromosome 9 orphons, were excluded from the earlier analysis of some 590 of the donors because counts were too low. According to a later analysis, most CMV-associated TCR beta chains appeared to be HLA-restricted, and the HLA associations seemed to be driven largely by CMV exposure. A later analysis reported that several top co-occurrence clusters appeared linked to parvovirus B19, influenza, CMV and Epstein-Barr virus. Broadly in line with IMGT annotations, most TCR beta V segments showed up in productive rearrangements about 87% or about 30% of the time in an earlier analysis of roughly 590 of the donors. Specific HLA alleles were associated with around 18,000 TCR beta sequences at a false discovery rate of 0.05 in a later analysis. A total of about 150 TCR beta chains were listed by the study as associated with cytomegalovirus. Linkage disequilibrium might explain the correlated functional status among segregating V segments, but an unknown experimental factor could not be excluded. Sequencing depth was assumed to be roughly uniform across donors in the presence/absence analyses, though that assumption may not hold. In vitro tests confirmed that a few of the cytomegalovirus-associated TCR beta chains recognize cytomegalovirus antigens. In a later analysis, HLA-associated TCR beta chains were found to be more clonally expanded and to have lower generation probabilities than equally common non-associated chains. A further reported finding was that TCR beta sequences accurately predicted the HLA-A and HLA-B alleles for most subjects in the first cohort. Because the 87-base-pair reads could not distinguish some IMGT-functional V segments, including TRBV6-2 and TRBV6-3, those segments were excluded. Because HLA typing was unavailable for some donors at each locus, only the typed subset was used in association tests. A later genetic analysis reported fewer N-insertions in productive TCRs among donors in an Asian-associated ancestry cluster than the roughly 690-donor mean. Across donors, most TCR sequences were observed very rarely, whereas some public TCRs were present in many individuals. In a later genetic analysis, a missense DCLRE1C variant was associated with V-gene and J-gene trimming of TCR beta chains, and the association was replicated in an independent cohort. The authors suggested that the approach could potentially be generalized to other disease states and immunological phenotypes.

The library was prepared using the immunoSEQ multiplex PCR assay. For the multiplex PCR, a mixture combining 60 forward primers for TCR Vbeta segments and 13 reverse primers for TCR Jbeta segments was used. Amplification of the CDR3 region of rearranged TCR beta genes was performed with a multiplex PCR assay on genomic DNA. Amplified TCR beta libraries were sequenced as 87-base-pair reads on the Illumina HiSeq System. For the original study's pipeline: Across the 500 to 700 repertoires, a later analysis counted 80 million or so unique TCR beta chains, some 11 million of which were shared by at least two donors. Raw reads were error-corrected and collapsed into unique sequences by a nearest-neighbor algorithm in which closely related sequences were merged to remove PCR and sequencing errors. V, D and J gene segments were assigned by aligning CDR3 sequences to IMGT reference sequences. For a sequence to be retained, a match of at least six nucleotides was required to both a V gene segment and a J gene segment. A rearrangement counted as productive if the CDR3 had no stop codons and remained in frame with V and J, and every other rearrangement counted as non-productive. CDR3 was defined according to IMGT convention as the region running from the second conserved V-encoded cysteine to the conserved J-encoded phenylalanine. The earlier analysis of 587 of the donors excluded sequences that lacked an unambiguous match to a single V gene segment. An earlier analysis of around 600 of the donors classified V segments as functional when productive rearrangements were above 56.7% and as segregating when the standard deviation between donors was above 5%. To diagnose cytomegalovirus status from the catalog of TCR beta chain sequences, a statistical classification framework was built. In a later analysis, TCR nucleotide sequences were compared against IMGT/GENE-DB human TR gene sequences so that V and J genes could be assigned. The TCRdist pipeline was used in a later analysis to assign CDR3 sequences and most-parsimonious VDJ recombination scenarios. In a later analysis, every TCR beta chain was defined by the combination of its CDR3 amino acid sequence and its V-gene family, and reads without a unique V-gene family were dropped. In a later analysis, several hundred highly shared, low-generation-probability nucleotide sequences were removed to address suspected cross-contamination and a sequencing artifact. In a later analysis, a clonal expansion index was calculated for each public chain from normalized within-repertoire ranks of inferred template counts. A later analysis computed generation probabilities with a VDJ recombination model fitted to out-of-frame rearrangements, and checked the results against IGoR. A later analysis scored TCR-TCR, TCR-HLA and TCR-CMV co-occurrence with hypergeometric tests, applying a repertoire-size bias correction to TCR pairs. False discovery rates were estimated in a later analysis by permuting HLA or CMV assignments 20 times. A later analysis grouped co-occurring TCRs with DBSCAN, adding TCRdist sequence similarity when clustering within HLA-allele-positive subsets. Repertoires with fewer than 30,000 or more than 120,000 public chains were left out of co-occurrence clustering, as were five repertoires with anomalous nucleotide sharing. TCRdb retrieved this table from immuneACCESS and kept in-frame rearrangements only. Not all clones are present; in checked studies, unresolved V genes account for under half, and no reason is known for the remainder. From that table come the V and J calls and clone size; the DNA was used to work out D and trimming. The sample table holds fewer than 200,000 clones, of which around 80% were seen once. The ten largest make up less than 1.6% of the sample.

From its cysteine to its phenylalanine, the CDR3 spans 16 amino acids. Just the 48-base CDR3 DNA is kept, in frame starting at base 1. Clipping removes 7 bases from V and 4 bases from J, with 15 as the unmatched junction base count. Via the germline V gene (reference sequence), CDR1 is MNHEY and CDR2 SMNVEV. Note on this clone: What this receptor recognizes is not known. No base-level quality is on record; no much larger clone is a single base apart.

The cohort consisted of 666 healthy bone marrow donors. At the time of sampling, all cohort members were nominally healthy, though unrecorded immune exposures were likely present. The donor tested CMV seropositive, placing the donor among the 289 seropositive members of the cohort. Every donor gave a peripheral blood sample, and the peripheral blood mononuclear cells from that sample were used for TCR beta sequencing. The Qiagen DNeasy Blood Extraction Kit was used to extract genomic DNA from the blood cell samples. Material for sequencing was PBMCs. The clonotype originates from a girl aged 10 to 17 in good health and CMV-seropositive. The chain is encoded by TRBV27 joined to TRBJ2-7; 8 of the junction bases match TRBD2. The CDR3: CASIALIAGHSYEQYF. The DNA is as follows: TGTGCCAGCATAGCCTTGATAGCGGGACACTCGTACGAGCAGTACTTC.